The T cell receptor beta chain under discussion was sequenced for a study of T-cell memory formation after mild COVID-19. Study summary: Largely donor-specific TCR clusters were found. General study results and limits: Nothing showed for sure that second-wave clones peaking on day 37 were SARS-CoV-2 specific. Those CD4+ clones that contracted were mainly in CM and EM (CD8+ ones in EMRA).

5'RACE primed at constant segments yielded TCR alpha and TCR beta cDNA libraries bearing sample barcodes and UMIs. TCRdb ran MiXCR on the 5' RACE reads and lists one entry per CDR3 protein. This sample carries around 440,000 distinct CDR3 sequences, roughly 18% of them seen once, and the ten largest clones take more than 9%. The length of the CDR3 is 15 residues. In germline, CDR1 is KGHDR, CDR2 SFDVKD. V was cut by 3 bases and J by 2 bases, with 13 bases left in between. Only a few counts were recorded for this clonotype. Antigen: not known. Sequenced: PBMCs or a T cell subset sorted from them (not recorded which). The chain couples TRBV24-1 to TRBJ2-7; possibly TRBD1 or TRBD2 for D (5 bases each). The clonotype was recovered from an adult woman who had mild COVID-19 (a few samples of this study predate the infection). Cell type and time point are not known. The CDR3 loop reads CATSDSRDGAYEQYF. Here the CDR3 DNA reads TGTGCCACCAGTGATAGTCGGGACGGTGCCTACGAGCAGTACTTC.